The 7 T cell receptor beta chains below all came from one sample that was sequenced in a study of cytomegalovirus exposure and HLA in healthy donors. The PCR was carried out with 60 Vbeta primers and 13 Jbeta primers. TCRdb keeps only in-frame clones here, not all; method: immunoSEQ multiplex PCR. The repertoire consists of about 130,000 clones, with approximately 82% occurring once and the leading ten covering roughly 2.5%. The source material was PBMCs. The source of these receptors is a man aged 45-60 years in good health and CMV-seronegative.

The CDR3 is CASSSQLPGGQGTEAFF. CDR3 DNA: TGTGCCAGCTCAAGCCAGTTACCCGGGGGGCAAGGAACTGAAGCTTTCTTT. The chain couples TRBV18 to TRBJ1-1; D may be TRBD1 (6 bases). The V gene's germline CDR1 is KGHSH and CDR2 LQKENI. The CDR3 totals 17 residues. Trimming stripped 5 bases from V and 5 bases from J, with 24 bases between.

This clone was detected once. The gene calls are TRBV5-1 and TRBJ1-2; 9 bases are shared with TRBD1. The CDR3 covers 14 residues. Germline V gene lookup returns CDR1 SGHRS and CDR2 YFSETQ. V lost 4 bases to trimming and J lost 2 bases; unmatched junction nucleotides: 3. The CDR3 bases are TGCGCCAGCAGCACGGGGACAGGGAACTATGGCTACACCTTC. Amino acids: CASSTGTGNYGYTF. The entire variable domain, with the rest obtained from reference TRBV5-1 and TRBJ1-2, is as follows: KAGVTQTPRYLIKTRGQQVTLSCSPISGHRSVSWYQQTPGQGLQFLFEYFSETQRNKGNFPGRFSGRQFSNSRSEMNVSTLELGDSALYLCASSTGTGNYGYTFGSGTRLTVV.

This chain links TRBV21-1 with TRBJ1-1; the table's D call TRBD1 went unverified against the DNA. TRBV21-1 has pseudogene status. This CDR3 is 14 amino acids long. The CDR3 loop reads CASFGTDMNTEAFF. CDR3 DNA: TGTGCCAGCTTTGGGACAGACATGAACACTGAAGCTTTCTTT.

V usage is TRBV19 and J usage is TRBJ1-2, with D tentatively TRBD1 (5 bases). Trimming took 9 bases from V and 3 from J, leaving 20 bases between them. Germline lookup yields CDR1 LNHDA and CDR2 SQIVND (reference sequence). The CDR3 is 15 amino acids. CDR3 sequence reads: CASGRVGGVDYGYTF. The CDR3 DNA is TGTGCCAGCGGCCGGGTGGGGGGAGTGGACTATGGCTACACCTTC.

This clone was detected a few times. The chain joins TRBV19 to TRBJ2-7, with D tentatively TRBD1 (5 bases). Germline V gene sequence: CDR1 LNHDA, CDR2 SQIVND (reference sequence). V lost 7 bases and J lost 2, with 15 bases in between. The CDR3 contains 14 residues. CDR3 in DNA: TGTGCCAGTACTCCCAGGACAAATCCCTACGAGCAGTACTTC. This sequence encodes CASTPRTNPYEQYF.

The J gene is TRBJ1-1, the V gene TRBV11-3; D uncertain. From germline, CDR1 is SGHNT and CDR2 YENEEA. V dropped 5 bases and J dropped 10 bases, with 14 bases sitting between them. The CDR3 sequence is 12 residues long. In DNA form, the CDR3 reads TGTGCCAGCAGCCCCCTCGCCCAGATAGCTTTCTTT. Translation gives CASSPLAQIAFF.

The DNA for the CDR3 is TGTGCCAGCAGCTTAGGGTCTAGCGGGGAGGACTACGAGCAGTACTTC. It yields the protein CASSLGSSGEDYEQYF. This rearrangement joins TRBV7-6 to TRBJ2-7; 9 positions agree with TRBD2. CDR1 is SGHVS, CDR2 FNYEAQ, per germline. Losses at the gene ends were 1 base for V and 3 bases for J; bases not matched to a gene: 7. CDR3 length equals 16 residues.